This T cell receptor beta chain was obtained from a study of cytomegalovirus exposure and HLA in healthy donors. Turning to the study itself: Early on, a data release was issued that held roughly 80 million unique TCRs from HLA-typed donors.

Study outcomes and limitations: Analysis was carried out at a later point, and it linked a missense DCLRE1C variant to TCR beta V- and J-gene trimming.

To note about this clone: The antigen remains unidentified.

With 60 Vbeta and 13 Jbeta primers, the PCR was carried out. The repertoire was sequenced with immunoSEQ multiplex PCR; TCRdb's copy has only in-frame clones and lacks some. Among about 96,000 clones listed, 79% were seen once. This receptor was obtained from a young man in good health and CMV-seronegative. Material for sequencing was PBMCs.

The CDR3 DNA follows: TGCGCCAGCAGCTATAGCCCCGGGACAGGGATATACAATGAGCAGTTCTTC. It codes for CASSYSPGTGIYNEQFF. This chain uses TRBV5-1 with TRBJ2-1; 9 nucleotides match TRBD1. Germline V gene lookup returns CDR1 SGHRS and CDR2 YFSETQ. V lost 3 bases, J lost 4 bases, and 11 bases stayed unmatched. The CDR3 is made up of 17 amino acids.